This is a list of T cell receptor beta chains from one sample in a study of T cell responses to AZD1222 COVID-19 vaccine. Here immunoSEQ multiplex PCR was the method, and the copy in TCRdb shows in-frame clones only, minus some. The repertoire holds 70,000 or so clones, 88% seen once, with roughly 7.3% in the top ten. The sample here was peripheral blood, taken on day 0 of AZD1222 vaccination. These receptors were collected from an adult in good health. Both conserved end residues are part of each CDR3. D genes are given only for firm matches. The size of a clone is reported for some rows only, either as once, few or many, or as a class for expanded clones.

v_gene,d_gene,j_gene,abundance,CDR3aa,CDR3nt
TRBV3-1/TRBV3-2,TRBD2,TRBJ2-1,.,CASSQGLAGGNEQFF,TGTGCCAGCAGCCAAGGTCTAGCGGGAGGCAATGAGCAGTTCTTC
TRBV27,TRBD1,TRBJ1-5,.,CASKTGNQPQHF,TGTGCCAGCAAGACAGGGAATCAGCCCCAGCATTTT
TRBV28,.,TRBJ2-1,.,CASSLPGTQDDEQFF,TGTGCCAGCAGTCTCCCCGGGACACAGGACGATGAGCAGTTCTTC
TRBV20-1,.,TRBJ1-1,.,CSALLNTEAFF,TGCAGTGCCTTATTGAACACTGAAGCTTTCTTT
TRBV20-1,.,TRBJ2-2,.,CSASVLTNTGELFF,TGCAGTGCTAGTGTACTAACTAACACCGGGGAGCTGTTTTTT
TRBV4-3,.,TRBJ2-6,.,CASSQPPGSGANVLTF,TGCGCCAGCAGCCAACCACCTGGCTCTGGGGCCAACGTCCTGACTTTC
TRBV27,.,TRBJ1-6,once,CASSRFSRNSPLHF,TGTGCCAGCAGTCGGTTCTCGAGAAATTCACCCCTCCACTTT
TRBV6-4,.,TRBJ2-6,.,CASSDSKSSGANVLTF,TGTGCCAGCAGTGACTCGAAAAGCTCTGGGGCCAACGTCCTGACTTTC
TRBV19,TRBD2,TRBJ2-7,.,CASSMVAGTYEQYF,TGTGCCAGTAGTATGGTAGCGGGAACCTACGAGCAGTACTTC
TRBV2,.,TRBJ1-6,.,CASRGSGARSYNSPLHF,TGTGCCAGCAGAGGTTCGGGGGCCCGCTCCTATAATTCACCCCTCCACTTT
TRBV6-1,TRBD1,TRBJ1-6,.,CASSELGQFNSPLHF,TGTGCCAGCAGTGAACTGGGACAGTTTAATTCACCCCTCCACTTT
TRBV30,.,TRBJ1-1,.,CAWSVLGRVGSGTEAFF,TGTGCCTGGAGTGTACTAGGCAGAGTGGGGAGTGGCACTGAAGCTTTCTTT
TRBV5-1,.,TRBJ1-2,many,CATSSGGPGYTF,TGCGCCACCTCATCCGGGGGGCCCGGCTACACCTTC
TRBV5-4,.,TRBJ2-3,few,CASSHAPRVTSTDTQYF,TGTGCCAGCAGCCACGCACCCCGGGTTACTAGCACAGATACGCAGTATTTT
TRBV30,TRBD1,TRBJ1-4,.,CAWRGGTGAEKLFF,TGTGCCTGGAGAGGGGGGACAGGTGCTGAAAAACTGTTTTTT
TRBV4-3,TRBD1,TRBJ1-2,.,CASSQEWGRGHGYTF,TGCGCCAGCAGCCAAGAATGGGGCAGGGGGCACGGCTACACCTTC
TRBV10-3,.,TRBJ1-1,.,CAISVLANTEAFF,TGTGCCATCAGTGTCTTAGCGAACACTGAAGCTTTCTTT
TRBV7-2,.,TRBJ2-5,.,CASSLAGFKTQYF,TGTGCCAGCAGCTTAGCAGGGTTTAAGACCCAGTACTTC
TRBV5-4,.,TRBJ2-1,.,CASSLVDRFNEQFF,TGTGCCAGCAGCTTGGTAGACAGGTTCAATGAGCAGTTCTTC
TRBV19,TRBD2,TRBJ2-1,.,CATATSGFLGNEQFF,TGTGCCACCGCGACTAGCGGTTTTTTGGGTAATGAGCAGTTCTTC
TRBV7-2,.,TRBJ2-2,.,CASSLVVLNTGELFF,TGTGCCAGCAGCTTAGTCGTCCTTAACACCGGGGAGCTGTTTTTT
TRBV18,.,TRBJ1-1,.,CASSPDKNTEAFF,TGTGCCAGCTCCCCTGACAAGAACACTGAAGCTTTCTTT
TRBV5-1,.,TRBJ1-4,.,CASRPRGFTNEKLFF,TGCGCCAGCAGACCCCGTGGATTTACTAATGAAAAACTGTTTTTT
TRBV6-5,.,TRBJ1-5,.,CASRGYNQPQHF,TGTGCCAGCAGGGGCTACAATCAGCCCCAGCATTTT
TRBV21-1,.,TRBJ1-3,.,CASSKASEQSIDDSGNTIYF,TGTGCCAGCAGCAAAGCCTCGGAACAGTCGATCGATGACTCTGGAAACACCATATATTTT
TRBV5-4,.,TRBJ2-7,.,CASSFAGQYEQYF,TGTGCCAGCAGCTTCGCAGGTCAATACGAGCAGTACTTC
TRBV6-2/TRBV6-3,TRBD2,TRBJ2-6,.,CASSWRGSGANVLTF,TGTGCCAGCAGTTGGCGGGGGAGTGGGGCCAACGTCCTGACTTTC
TRBV4-1,TRBD1,TRBJ1-2,.,CASSQGQGAFGYTF,TGCGCCAGCAGCCAAGGGCAGGGGGCGTTTGGCTACACCTTC
TRBV10-3,TRBD1,TRBJ2-3,.,CAIRGTGGPDTQYF,TGTGCCATCAGAGGGACAGGGGGGCCAGATACGCAGTATTTT
TRBV3-1/TRBV3-2,.,TRBJ2-5,.,CASKVTGTAETQYF,TGTGCCAGCAAGGTCACAGGGACGGCGGAGACCCAGTACTTC
TRBV11-3,.,TRBJ2-1,.,CASSPRSYNEQFF,TGTGCCAGCAGCCCTAGGTCCTACAATGAGCAGTTCTTC
TRBV28,.,TRBJ1-4,.,CASSGQTDNEKLFF,TGTGCCAGCAGTGGACAGACGGATAATGAAAAACTGTTTTTT
TRBV5-4,TRBD1,TRBJ1-3,.,CASSLGPRFQGASGNTIYF,TGTGCCAGCAGCTTGGGCCCCCGTTTCCAGGGGGCCTCTGGAAACACCATATATTTT
TRBV6-5,.,TRBJ1-2,.,CASSLRDPEGYGYTF,TGTGCCAGCAGTTTACGGGACCCTGAGGGGTATGGCTACACCTTC
TRBV3-1/TRBV3-2,TRBD2,TRBJ2-7,once,CASSPGLAVYEQYF,TGTGCCAGCAGCCCGGGACTAGCGGTTTACGAGCAGTACTTC
TRBV3-1/TRBV3-2,TRBD2,TRBJ2-3,once,CASSRSSGRANTDTQYF,TGTGCCAGCAGCCGTTCTAGCGGGAGGGCGAACACAGATACGCAGTATTTT
TRBV20-1,TRBD1,TRBJ2-1,.,CSASEAGQGANEQFF,TGCAGTGCTAGTGAAGCCGGACAGGGGGCGAATGAGCAGTTCTTC
TRBV6-1,.,TRBJ2-3,.,CASSEALTGTDTQYF,TGTGCCAGCAGTGAAGCTCTAACCGGCACAGATACGCAGTATTTT
TRBV5-1,.,TRBJ2-3,.,CASSLEGGSTDTQYF,TGCGCCAGCAGCTTGGAAGGGGGAAGCACAGATACGCAGTATTTT
TRBV29-1,.,TRBJ1-2,.,CSVELGGVGYGYTF,TGCAGCGTTGAACTGGGGGGCGTGGGCTATGGCTACACCTTC
TRBV19,.,TRBJ2-7,once,CASSTSREQYF,TGTGCCAGTAGCACATCGCGGGAGCAGTACTTC
TRBV5-1,.,TRBJ2-1,.,CASRCDSCNEQFF,TGCGCCAGCAGATGTGACAGCTGCAATGAGCAGTTCTTC
TRBV27,.,TRBJ2-5,once,CASSLSTWETQYF,TGTGCCAGCAGTTTATCGACCTGGGAGACCCAGTACTTC
TRBV6-2/TRBV6-3,.,TRBJ2-2,medium-sized,CASSRDYTGELFF,TGTGCCAGCAGCCGGGACTACACCGGGGAGCTGTTTTTT
TRBV30,.,TRBJ1-5,.,CAWSVGGGNQPQHF,TGTGCCTGGAGTGTGGGGGGGGGCAATCAGCCCCAGCATTTT
TRBV4-1,TRBD1,TRBJ1-1,.,CASSQDPITGDNTEAFF,TGCGCCAGCAGCCAAGATCCTATAACAGGGGATAACACTGAAGCTTTCTTT
TRBV2,.,TRBJ2-7,few,CASSDSPREQYF,TGTGCCAGCAGTGACTCCCCCAGGGAGCAGTACTTC
TRBV2,.,TRBJ2-3,.,CASSGFHADTQYF,TGTGCCAGCAGTGGTTTTCACGCAGATACGCAGTATTTT
TRBV29-1,TRBD1,TRBJ1-2,.,CSVEDGDRTYGYTF,TGCAGCGTTGAAGATGGGGACAGGACATATGGCTACACCTTC
TRBV24-1,.,TRBJ1-1,.,CATKGMNTEAFF,TGTGCCACCAAGGGAATGAACACTGAAGCTTTCTTT
TRBV7-2,TRBD1,TRBJ2-7,.,CASSPTPQGTYEQYF,TGTGCCAGCAGCCCAACCCCACAGGGGACCTACGAGCAGTACTTC
TRBV13,TRBD2,TRBJ2-1,.,CASSSLPGTSGTNEQFF,TGTGCCAGCAGCTCCCTACCCGGGACTAGCGGGACTAATGAGCAGTTCTTC
TRBV12-3/TRBV12-4,.,TRBJ2-3,few,CASSFFTDTQYF,TGTGCCAGCAGTTTCTTCACAGATACGCAGTATTTT
TRBV7-2,TRBD2,TRBJ2-7,.,CASNAPSGAYEQYF,TGTGCCAGCAACGCCCCTAGCGGGGCCTACGAGCAGTACTTC
TRBV6-5,.,TRBJ1-6,.,CASRGWQSVNSPLHF,TGTGCCAGCAGAGGGTGGCAGTCCGTTAATTCACCCCTCCACTTT
TRBV7-2,.,TRBJ2-3,.,CASRLWEGRGTDTQYF,TGTGCCAGCAGGTTGTGGGAAGGGAGAGGGACAGATACGCAGTATTTT
TRBV10-1,.,TRBJ2-2,few,CASRGTVTGELFF,TGCGCCAGCAGGGGGACTGTCACCGGGGAGCTGTTTTTT